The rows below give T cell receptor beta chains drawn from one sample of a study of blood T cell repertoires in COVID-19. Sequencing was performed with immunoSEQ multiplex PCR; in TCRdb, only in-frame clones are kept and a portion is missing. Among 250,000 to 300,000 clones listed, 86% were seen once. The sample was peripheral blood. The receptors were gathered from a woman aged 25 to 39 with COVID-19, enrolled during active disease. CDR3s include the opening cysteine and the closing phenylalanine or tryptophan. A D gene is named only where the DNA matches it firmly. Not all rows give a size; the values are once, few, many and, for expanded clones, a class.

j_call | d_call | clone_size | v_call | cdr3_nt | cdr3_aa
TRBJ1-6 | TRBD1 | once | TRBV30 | TGTGCCTGGAGATCCGGGACAGGGTCTATTTCACCCCTCCACTTT | CAWRSGTGSISPLHF
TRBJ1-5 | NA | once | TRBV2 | TGTGCCAGCAGTGAAATGGGGCATCGCAATCAGCCCCAGCATTTT | CASSEMGHRNQPQHF
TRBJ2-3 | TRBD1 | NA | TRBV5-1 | TGCGCCAGCAGCTTCCCAGGGGGCCTGGAAGATACGCAGTATTTT | CASSFPGGLEDTQYF
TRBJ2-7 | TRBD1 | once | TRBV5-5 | TGTGCCAGCAGCTTACAGGGGCTTGGATTCCACGAGCAGTACTTC | CASSLQGLGFHEQYF
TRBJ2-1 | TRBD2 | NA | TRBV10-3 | TGTGCCATCAGCGAGACTAGCGGCGATGAGCAGTTCTTC | CAISETSGDEQFF
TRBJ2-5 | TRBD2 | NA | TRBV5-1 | TGCGCCAGCAGCCCGGAACTAGCGGTCGGGACCCAGTACTTC | CASSPELAVGTQYF
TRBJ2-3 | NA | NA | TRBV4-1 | TGCGCCAGCAGTTCTATCCGGCAAACTCCACAGAAGACGCAGTATTTT | CASSSIRQTPQKTQYF
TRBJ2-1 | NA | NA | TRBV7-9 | TGTGCCAGCAGCTTAGAGCAGGGCCGTGGGCTCTTC | CASSLEQGRGLF
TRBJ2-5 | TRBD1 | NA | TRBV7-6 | TGTGCCAGCAGTCCCACTGCAGGGGGTTCCGGGGAGACCCAGTACTTC | CASSPTAGGSGETQYF
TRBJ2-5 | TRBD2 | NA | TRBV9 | TGTGCCAGCAGCGTAGGCAACCCTAGCGGGGGGGCGGGGACCCAGTACTTC | CASSVGNPSGGAGTQYF
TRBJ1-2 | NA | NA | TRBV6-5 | TGTGCCAGCAGTAAACAGGGTTTTGTAGATGGCTACACCTTC | CASSKQGFVDGYTF